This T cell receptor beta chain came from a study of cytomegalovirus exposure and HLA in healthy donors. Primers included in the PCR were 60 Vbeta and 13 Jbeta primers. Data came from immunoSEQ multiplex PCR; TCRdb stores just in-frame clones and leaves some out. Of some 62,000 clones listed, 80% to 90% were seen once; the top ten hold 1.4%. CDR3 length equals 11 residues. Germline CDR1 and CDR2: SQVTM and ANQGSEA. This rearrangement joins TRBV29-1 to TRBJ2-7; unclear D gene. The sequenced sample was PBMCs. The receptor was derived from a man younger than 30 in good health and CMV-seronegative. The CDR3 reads CRGVTDNEQYF. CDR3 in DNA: TGCAGGGGTGTTACAGATAACGAGCAGTACTTC.